This T cell receptor beta chain was captured in a study of blood T cell repertoires in COVID-19. Germline lookup yields CDR1 LNHNV and CDR2 YYDKDF (reference sequence). Unmatched junction bases numbered 11, after V lost 4 bases and J lost 0 bases. The CDR3 extends over 18 amino acids. Produced via immunoSEQ multiplex PCR; TCRdb's table is partial and in-frame only. The data contain 150,000 or so clones, more than 85% of them seen just once; the ten biggest clones take up 2.4%. V gene TRBV15 combines with J gene TRBJ1-4; 7 bases fit TRBD1. The clonotype comes from a woman in her 70s with acute or convalescent COVID-19. What was sequenced was peripheral blood. The DNA for the CDR3 is TGTGCCACCAGCACCGGGACAGCGTCCTTTGCAACTAATGAAAAACTGTTTTTT. Translated: CATSTGTASFATNEKLFF.